This T cell receptor beta chain was identified during a study of cytomegalovirus exposure and HLA in healthy donors. On the study more broadly: The roughly 100 million unique TCR beta sequences, from 150 million to 200 million T cells, were found by an earlier analysis.

Use of 60 Vbeta and 13 Jbeta primers characterized the PCR. Profiling relied on immunoSEQ multiplex PCR, and the TCRdb table lists in-frame clones only, not all of them. The data contain around 130,000 clones, roughly 70% of them singletons. About this clone itself: As yet, its antigen is unknown.

Points from the study as a whole: Researchers left out some V segments, among them TRBV6-2 and TRBV6-3, as indistinguishable. Later analysis suggested most CMV-associated TCR beta chains were HLA-restricted.

The J segment lost 1 base and the V segment lost 1 base, leaving 1 base of the junction unmatched. This CDR3 is 15 amino acids long. Germline CDR1 SGHVS, CDR2 FNYEAQ. Donors in the study were healthy people who gave bone marrow. The chain recombines TRBV7-6 with TRBJ1-1; 9 nucleotides line up with TRBD1. The sequence was obtained from a man between 35 and 55 years old in good health and CMV-seropositive. Sequenced input: PBMCs. The CDR3 here is CASSLEGQGNTEAFF. CDR3 DNA sequence: TGTGCCAGCAGCTTAGAGGGACAGGGGAACACTGAAGCTTTCTTT.